These 16 T cell receptor beta chains came from one sample sequenced in a study of blood T cell repertoires in COVID-19. Sequencing used immunoSEQ multiplex PCR; TCRdb keeps in-frame clones, though not all of them. This table holds 350,000 to 400,000 clones, roughly 90% found once. Sequenced sample: peripheral blood. These receptor sequences come from an older woman with COVID-19, enrolled during active disease.

This clone appeared once. The chain carries TRBV9 and TRBJ1-2, with D unclear. The V and J ends lost 0 bases and 5 bases respectively, with 14 bases between them. The CDR3 has 15 amino acids. In germline, CDR1 is SGDLS, CDR2 YYNGEE. The CDR3 region is CASSVEPFPRYGYTF. In DNA form, the CDR3 reads TGTGCCAGCAGCGTAGAACCCTTTCCTCGGTATGGCTACACCTTC.

This clone was observed a few times. The chain carries TRBV10-1 and TRBJ2-1; D call uncertain. V lost 2 bases, J lost 9 bases, and 8 bases lay in between. This CDR3 is 12 amino acids long. CDR1 WNHNN and CDR2 SYGVQD come from the germline V gene (reference sequence). CDR3 nucleotides: TGCGCCAGCAGTGAGGGGCTGAGTGAGCAGTTCTTC. This gives the protein CASSEGLSEQFF.

The table lists this clone with a count of one. The chain combines TRBV7-9 with TRBJ1-4; 8 bases line up with TRBD1. This CDR3 comprises 12 residues. Germline V gene data show CDR1 as SEHNR and CDR2 as FQNEAQ (reference sequence). Losses at the gene ends were 11 bases for V and 6 bases for J; bases not matched to a gene: 5. The CDR3 region is CAGDRGYEKLFF. DNA for the CDR3: TGTGCCGGAGACAGGGGTTATGAAAAACTGTTTTTT.

The CDR3 here is CASSLSGGSSYEQYF. In DNA, the CDR3 is TGTGCCAGCAGCTTAAGCGGGGGAAGCTCCTACGAGCAGTACTTC. This chain uses TRBV7-8 with TRBJ2-7; TRBD2 agrees at 8 bases. The CDR3 has 15 residues. Losses at the gene ends were 2 bases for V and 0 bases for J; bases not matched to a gene: 3. Germline CDR1 SGHVS, CDR2 FQNEAQ.

The table lists this clone with a count of one. The chain links TRBV12-3 or TRBV12-4 to TRBJ2-2, with a weak D call TRBD1 (5 bases). V lost 3 bases to trimming and J lost 6 bases, with 8 bases between them. The length of the CDR3 is 13 residues. CDR3 loop: CASSFRAAGELFF. The CDR3 DNA reads TGTGCCAGCAGTTTCAGGGCGGCCGGGGAGCTGTTTTTT.

The gene calls are TRBV11-2 and TRBJ2-7; 12 nucleotides align to TRBD2. V was pared by 5 bases and J by 1 base, with 3 bases of the junction left unmatched. This CDR3 spans 15 amino acids. In germline, CDR1 is SGHAT, CDR2 FQNNGV. The CDR3 here is CASSKGLAGSYEQYF. Written as DNA, the CDR3 is TGTGCCAGCAGCAAAGGACTAGCGGGGTCCTACGAGCAGTACTTC. The complete variable domain, with remaining parts taken from reference TRBV11-2 and TRBJ2-7, reads EAGVAQSPRYKIIEKRQSVAFWCNPISGHATLYWYQQILGQGPKLLIQFQNNGVVDDSQLPKDRFSAERLKGVDSTLKIQPAKLEDSAVYLCASSKGLAGSYEQYFGPGTRLTVT.

The V call is TRBV5-1, the J call TRBJ2-7; TRBD1 aligns across 7 bases. CDR1 and CDR2 from the germline V gene are SGHRS and YFSETQ. CDR3 length: 14 amino acids. With 4 bases clipped from V and 6 bases from J, the junction kept 10 bases outside the gene matches. CDR3: CASSTGTALGEQYF. The CDR3 DNA follows: TGCGCCAGCAGCACCGGGACAGCGCTCGGCGAGCAGTACTTC.

The V call is TRBV3-1 (or the pseudogene TRBV3-2), the J call TRBJ1-2; no clear D gene. Trimming removed 3 bases from V and 8 bases from J, with 7 bases in between. This CDR3 spans 11 amino acids. Germline CDR1 is LGHDT and CDR2 is YNNKEL (reference sequence). CDR3 DNA: TGTGCCAGCAGCCACATTAGCGGCTACACCTTC. It specifies CASSHISGYTF.

The CDR3 DNA follows: TGTGCCAGCAGTTTGAGAAGACAGGGGAACACCGGGGAGCTGTTTTTT. The encoded protein is CASSLRRQGNTGELFF. The V and J genes are TRBV27 and TRBJ2-2; 7 bases fit TRBD1. CDR1 is MNHEY and CDR2 is SMNVEV in the germline V gene (reference sequence). The CDR3 has 16 amino acids. Trimming cost V 3 bases and J 1 base; bases outside gene matches: 5.

The V call is TRBV7-2, the J call TRBJ1-4; 8 bases match TRBD1. CDR3 length: 14 residues. CDR1 is SGHTA, CDR2 FQGNSA, per germline. Trimming took 5 bases from V and 7 from J; bases not matched to a gene: 6. The CDR3, as DNA: TGTGCCAGCAGCCTACAGGGGGAGGCTGAAAAACTGTTTTTT. This encodes CASSLQGEAEKLFF.

The chain has TRBV5-1 and TRBJ1-4; tentative D call: TRBD1 (5 bases). CDR1 SGHRS and CDR2 YFSETQ come from the germline V gene. The V end was cut by 4 bases, the J end by 4 bases, with 14 bases between. This CDR3 comprises 15 residues. The chain's CDR3 is CASSIGAGFNEKLFF. As DNA, the CDR3 is TGCGCCAGCAGCATAGGGGCCGGATTTAATGAAAAACTGTTTTTT.

The chain combines TRBV3-1 (or the pseudogene TRBV3-2) with TRBJ1-5; D call uncertain. V shed 4 bases and J shed 6 bases, with 16 bases lying between them. Germline CDR1 reads LGHDT; CDR2 reads YNNKEL (reference sequence). This CDR3 spans 15 amino acids. The CDR3 protein is CASSPREGIGQPQHF. The CDR3 nucleotides read TGTGCCAGCAGCCCCCGGGAGGGTATCGGTCAGCCCCAGCATTTT.

The chain employs TRBV7-2 and TRBJ1-2; maybe TRBD1 (6 bases). V was pared by 1 base and J by 4 bases, with 13 bases between. Per the germline V gene, CDR1 is SGHTA and CDR2 is FQGNSA. The CDR3 has 15 residues. The CDR3 is CASSLGAGAGYGYTF. DNA of the CDR3: TGTGCCAGCAGCTTAGGGGCGGGGGCTGGCTATGGCTACACCTTC.

The V call is TRBV6-5, the J call TRBJ2-7; 7 bases match TRBD1. Per the germline V gene, CDR1 is MNHEY and CDR2 is SVGAGI. The CDR3 covers 15 residues. V trimming: 6 bases; J trimming: 1 base; junction bases outside the gene matches: 9. The CDR3 nucleotides are TGTGCCAGCAGCTCACGGACAGGCAGTTCCTACGAGCAGTACTTC. The encoded protein is CASSSRTGSSYEQYF.

This chain joins TRBV27 and TRBJ2-7, with TRBD1 identical over 9 bases. CDR3 size: 15 residues. V lost 0 bases and J lost 3; bases outside the gene matches: 3. From germline, CDR1 is MNHEY and CDR2 SMNVEV (reference sequence). CDR3 DNA sequence: TGTGCCAGCAGTTTATCGGGGGACAGGGTCTACGAGCAGTACTTC. Its protein is CASSLSGDRVYEQYF.

The chain is built from TRBV6-6 and TRBJ1-2, with 10 nucleotides matching TRBD1. V shed 5 bases and J 7 bases; nucleotides not matched to a gene: 16. Germline V gives CDR1 MNHNY, CDR2 SVGAGI (reference sequence). This CDR3 comprises 17 residues. The CDR3 sequence is CASSGSRDRGFFFGYTF. The CDR3 bases are TGTGCCAGCAGTGGATCCCGGGACAGGGGCTTTTTTTTTGGCTACACCTTC.